This T cell receptor beta chain was identified in a study of CD8+ T cells in alopecia areata. The V gene's germline CDR1 is GKSSPN and CDR2 SITVG. The CDR3 extends over 15 amino acids. The ends lost 4 bases at V and 2 bases at J; junction bases unmatched: 5. Cell sorting was performed on pooled cutaneous lymph node cells with CD4, CD8alpha, NKG2D, NKG2ACE and other markers. This clone showed up just a few times. Its antigen is not known. Any gene name here is a mouse gene name. Read sequence stops 4 residues before the CDR3 end, and the germline J gene provides the missing end. As the sequencing template, cDNA was produced by extracting RNA and reverse transcribing it. Libraries were prepared by immunoSEQ multiplex PCR; TCRdb keeps only in-frame clonotypes and omits some of them. Found here are roughly 260,000 clones, no singletons; the ten largest cover 1.2%. Study observations and caveats: An increase in clonality over normal scalp was evident in lesional scalp, especially alopecia totalis/universalis. Possibly because of HLA-related factors, TCR sharing was less clear across patients than in mice.

The clonotype originates from a C3H/HeJ mouse with alopecia areata. As its MHC haplotype, the strain has H2-k. Sequencing was done on a sample of CD4+ T cells sorted from a lymph node. The gene calls are TRBV31 and TRBJ2-2; 9 nucleotides align to TRBD2. The chain's CDR3 is CAWKRLGVNTGQLYF. The part of the CDR3 DNA that was read is TGTGCCTGGAAGAGACTGGGGGTCAACACCGGG.